The 15 T cell receptor beta chains below all came from one sample that was sequenced in a study of T cell changes during pregnancy in multiple sclerosis. The repertoire was sequenced with immunoSEQ multiplex PCR; TCRdb's copy has only in-frame clones and lacks some. Of around 80,000 clones listed, 90% to 95% are singletons. The starting material was peripheral blood, obtained before pregnancy. These receptors were obtained from a female donor with multiple sclerosis, enrolled in a pregnancy study.

Turning to this clone: Relative to the germline gene, one junction end is altered; a read error may explain this. The V call is TRBV6-1, the J call TRBJ1-2, with TRBD1 identical over 8 bases. The germline CDR1 and CDR2 sequences are MNHNS and SASEGT. The length of the CDR3 is 12 residues. The CDR3, as DNA: TGTGCCAGCAGGGGAGGACAGGGCCACACTTACTTC. This translates into CASRGGQGHTYF.

The chain uses TRBV19 and TRBJ1-5, with 12 bases matching TRBD1. Germline-derived CDR1 and CDR2 are LNHDA and SQIVND (reference sequence). V lost 8 bases, J lost 2 bases, and 10 bases stayed unmatched. The CDR3 spans 17 residues. The CDR3 protein is CASRRDRGRDGNQPQHF. In DNA, the CDR3 is TGTGCCAGTCGGAGGGACAGGGGGCGAGATGGCAATCAGCCCCAGCATTTT.

The CDR3 DNA follows: TGTGCCAGCAGCCAGGGCGAGCAGTACTTC. Residues: CASSQGEQYF. The chain uses TRBV11-2 and TRBJ2-7; TRBD1 is a possible D gene (5 bases). The V end was cut by 5 bases, the J end by 6 bases, with 5 bases between. The CDR3 contains 10 residues. CDR1 and CDR2 (germline): SGHAT, FQNNGV.

The chain couples TRBV9 to TRBJ1-2; a weak D match, TRBD1 (6 bases). Per the germline V gene, CDR1 is SGDLS and CDR2 is YYNGEE. V lost 0 bases and J 2 bases, leaving 8 bases between the germline ends. CDR3 length: 14 residues. The CDR3 DNA follows: TGTGCCAGCAGCGTAGGAGGACAGAACTATGGCTACACCTTC. Its translation is CASSVGGQNYGYTF. The full variable domain, rest sourced from reference TRBV9 and TRBJ1-2, is DSGVTQTPKHLITATGQRVTLRCSPRSGDLSVYWYQQSLDQGLQFLIQYYNGEERAKGNILERFSAQQFPDLHSELNLSSLELGDSALYFCASSVGGQNYGYTFGSGTRLTVV.

This chain uses TRBV6-5 with TRBJ2-7; D is unclear. The V gene lost 6 bases and the J gene lost 3 bases, with 18 bases spanning the gap. The CDR3 loop spans 15 amino acids. In germline, CDR1 is MNHEY, CDR2 SVGAGI. CDR3 sequence: CASRSPNRQLYEQYF. In DNA form, the CDR3 reads TGTGCCAGCAGATCCCCGAACAGACAACTCTACGAGCAGTACTTC.

The J gene is TRBJ2-3, the V gene TRBV2; a weak D match, TRBD2 (7 bases). Trimming took off 6 bases at V and 6 bases at J, with 22 bases between the two ends. The CDR3 length is 16 residues. Germline V gene data show CDR1 as SNHLY and CDR2 as FYNNEI. CDR3 amino acids: CASRPRGGGSYDTQYF. The CDR3 DNA reads as TGTGCCAGCAGACCTCGAGGGGGGGGGTCATACGATACGCAGTATTTT.

This chain links TRBV9 with TRBJ1-1, with D maybe TRBD1 (5 bases). Looked up from germline, CDR1 is SGDLS and CDR2 is YYNGEE. CDR3 length: 14 residues. Trimming removed 4 bases from V and 1 base from J, with 11 bases in between. The CDR3, as DNA: TGTGCCAGCAGCTACCAGACAGAGAACACTGAAGCTTTCTTT. As protein: CASSYQTENTEAFF.

V usage is TRBV18 and J usage is TRBJ2-1, with D tentatively TRBD1 (5 bases). The length of the CDR3 is 13 residues. With 2 bases removed from V and 7 bases from J, the gap between germline ends came to 9 bases. CDR1 KGHSH and CDR2 LQKENI come from the germline V gene. CDR3 nucleotides: TGTGCCAGCTCACCAGACAGTTGGAATGAGCAGTTCTTC. Translated, it gives CASSPDSWNEQFF.

This clone was seen once. The chain couples TRBV29-1 to TRBJ2-1, with TRBD2 matching over 7 bases. J lost 0 bases, V lost 4 bases, and 3 bases had no gene match. Germline V CDR1 and CDR2: SQVTM, ANQGSEA. This CDR3 contains 14 residues. CDR3 sequence (DNA): TGCAGCGTTGTTGGCGGGAGCTCCTACAATGAGCAGTTCTTC. This codes for CSVVGGSSYNEQFF.

The V call is TRBV7-9, the J call TRBJ1-1; D remains unclear. The CDR3 extends over 15 amino acids. In germline, CDR1 is SEHNR, CDR2 FQNEAQ (reference sequence). V dropped 0 bases and J dropped 1 base, with 9 bases sitting between them. DNA of the CDR3: TGTGCCAGCAGCTTAGCGCATGGGAGGAACACTGAAGCTTTCTTT. Translation: CASSLAHGRNTEAFF.

The chain couples TRBV5-4 to TRBJ1-6, with TRBD1 identical over 7 bases. Germline CDR1 is SGHNT and CDR2 is YYREEE (reference sequence). The CDR3 is 15 amino acids. With 3 bases clipped from V and 7 bases from J, the junction kept 7 bases outside the gene matches. CDR3 sequence: CASSSDRLLNSPLHF. Written as DNA, the CDR3 is TGTGCCAGCAGCTCGGACAGGCTTCTGAATTCACCCCTCCACTTT.

The rearrangement joins TRBV21-1 to TRBJ1-5. TRBV21-1 is annotated as a pseudogene. This CDR3 region has 17 residues. The CDR3 is CASNRFGGGDSNQPQHF. The CDR3 nucleotides read TGTGCCAGCAACCGATTCGGGGGGGGAGATAGCAATCAGCCCCAGCATTTT.

The rearrangement links TRBV7-9 to TRBJ2-7; possibly TRBD2 for D (7 bases). Looked up from germline, CDR1 is SEHNR and CDR2 is FQNEAQ (reference sequence). The germline V and J ends were trimmed by 5 bases and 6 bases, with 23 bases remaining between them. The CDR3 is made up of 16 amino acids. Here the CDR3 DNA reads TGTGCCAGCAGCCCGTTCCGGGGGGCCACGCCTGCCGAGCAGTACTTC. Translation gives CASSPFRGATPAEQYF.

The genes are TRBV4-1 and TRBJ2-5; maybe TRBD2 (6 bases). Germline CDR1 reads MGHRA; CDR2 reads YSYEKL. Deletions cut 2 bases from V and 5 bases from J, with 36 bases between. The CDR3 has 22 amino acids. This CDR3 reads CASSQSLAVGGGAIGAMETQYF. The CDR3 DNA sequence: TGCGCCAGCAGCCAATCACTGGCGGTGGGTGGAGGGGCGATTGGGGCTATGGAGACCCAGTACTTC.

The chain joins TRBV7-8 to TRBJ1-3; maybe TRBD1 (6 bases). CDR1 is SGHVS and CDR2 is FQNEAQ in the germline V gene. There are 16 residues in the CDR3. Trimming pared 5 bases from V and 0 bases from J, leaving 14 bases between. The CDR3 DNA follows: TGTGCCAGCAGCCCTCGGGACACCACCTCTGGAAACACCATATATTTT. The encoded protein is CASSPRDTTSGNTIYF.